This T cell receptor beta chain was sequenced for a study of Graves' ophthalmopathy and Graves' hyperthyroidism. CDR1 and CDR2 from the germline V gene are LNHNV and YYDKDF (reference sequence). The CDR3 has 17 residues. Losses at the gene ends were 5 bases for V and 7 bases for J; bases not matched to a gene: 18. CDR3 regions of TCR beta were amplified from RNA transcripts. The first round was an RT-PCR with HTBI primers, and the second round was a multiplex PCR. MiXCR was run by TCRdb on the multiplex PCR reads, yielding one entry per CDR3 protein. The profile shows a few hundred thousand distinct CDR3 sequences, less than 40% of them singletons.

Sequencing used peripheral blood or thyroid tissue (not recorded which). This chain joins TRBV15 and TRBJ2-7, with 9 nucleotides matching TRBD2. This receptor was obtained from an adult man with Graves' hyperthyroidism. CDR3 protein: CATSLNGGAGGPGEQYF. The CDR3 region has the DNA TGTGCCACCAGCCTTAACGGTGGGGCGGGAGGGCCAGGTGAGCAGTACTTC.